This TCR beta chain originates from a study of human T cells and chemical hapten exposure. As for the study in general: TCR yields per sample varied, mainly owing to small pooled library volume differences.

A word on this clonotype: Its antigen is unknown.

CDR3 size: 15 residues. Losses at the gene ends were 3 bases for V and 6 bases for J; bases not matched to a gene: 6. Germline V gene lookup returns CDR1 KGHSH and CDR2 LQKENI. TCRdb called the RACE reads again in MiXCR, with one record for every CDR3 protein. Among over 80,000 distinct CDR3 sequences listed, approximately 10% were seen once. Documented time point: patch test 3, about 24 weeks after DPC sensitization. Treatment noted: therapeutic diphenylcyclopropenone sensitization with weekly scalp DPC. Each donor was an alopecia patient between 18 and 70 years of age who qualified for DPC. Study findings and constraints: It was expanded TCRs that formed significantly more large CDR3 similarity clusters than controls did.

Sequencing was performed on whole blood, taken in connection with sensitization to the hapten diphenylcyclopropenone (DPC). The sequence was obtained from a woman aged 25 to 39 with alopecia areata. Some clones in this sample may be carry-over from other donors' samples. V usage is TRBV18 and J usage is TRBJ1-5; 9 positions agree with TRBD1. CDR3 residues: CASSPGTGSGQPQHF. The CDR3 DNA follows: TGTGCCAGCTCACCTGGGACAGGGAGCGGTCAGCCCCAGCATTTT.